The present T cell receptor (beta chain) was sequenced within a study of T cells in Graves' hyperthyroidism and ophthalmopathy. In the study overall: Upon initial diagnosis and before any treatment, peripheral blood was collected. General study results and limits: Most clonotypes that expanded in the thyroid above 0.001 also showed up in blood.

On the basis of clinical symptoms, serum thyroxine and TRAb, thyroid ultrasound and orbital computed tomography, diagnoses were made. Using around 10 ml of fresh peripheral blood, PBMCs were prepared. The V end lost 1 base, the J end lost 7 bases, and 8 bases lay between the germline ends. The CDR3 sequence is 13 residues long. CDR1 SGHRS and CDR2 YFSETQ come from the germline V gene. Amplification of TCR beta CDR3 regions used RNA as the template. Researchers ran a first-round RT-PCR on the TCR CDR3 using the HTBI primer set. TCRdb re-analysed the multiplex PCR reads in MiXCR, keeping a single row per CDR3 protein. The table lists around 600,000 distinct CDR3 sequences, about 16% of them singletons. This clonotype came up many times. Its antigen is unidentified.

The specimen was blood. This chain connects TRBV5-1 to TRBJ2-2; D gene unclear. This sequence was found in a woman aged 40-49 years with Graves' ophthalmopathy. CDR3 region: CASSLQEYGELFF. Written as DNA, the CDR3 is TGCGCCAGCAGCTTGCAGGAGTACGGGGAGCTGTTTTTT.